The 16 T cell receptor beta chains given below trace back to one sample, sequenced in a study of vaccination effects on CD4 cells after COVID-19. CD4+ T cells specific for antigen were expanded with viral peptide pools by the ViraFEST assay before sequencing. Cells that had been cultured for 9 to 10 days were the source of isolated CD4+ T cells. Participants received two doses of either the BNT162b2 or mRNA-1273 vaccine. The repertoire was sequenced with immunoSEQ multiplex PCR; TCRdb's copy has only in-frame clones and lacks some. In the table there are roughly 46,000 clones, 65% to 80% of which are singletons. No cognate antigen is known for these TCRs. The sample here was CD4+ T cells from PBMCs cultured with HCoV-OC43 spike peptides, taken after COVID-19 vaccination. Subset denoted: HCoV-OC43 spike overlapping peptide pool stimulation. These receptors all stem from a human donor who received a COVID-19 vaccine.

The chain has TRBV10-1 and TRBJ2-3, with 8 nucleotides matching TRBD2. V lost 5 bases to trimming and J lost 5 bases; unmatched junction nucleotides: 6. The CDR3 covers 14 residues. CDR1 WNHNN and CDR2 SYGVQD come from the germline V gene (reference sequence). CDR3 sequence reads: CASSTAGVVDTQYF. CDR3 DNA: TGCGCCAGCAGTACAGCGGGAGTGGTAGATACGCAGTATTTT.

V and J are TRBV25-1 and TRBJ2-2, with TRBD2 matching over 10 bases. The V gene end was trimmed by 1 base and the J gene end by 4 bases; junction bases not matched to a gene: 9. This CDR3 comprises 18 residues. Germline V gene lookup returns CDR1 MGHDK and CDR2 SYGVNS. CDR3 DNA: TGTGCCAGCAGTGAATTGGCTAGCGGGAGTGGAGGCACCGGGGAGCTGTTTTTT. This sequence encodes CASSELASGSGGTGELFF.

The chain carries TRBV5-1 and TRBJ2-5; perhaps TRBD1 as D (5 bases). With 3 bases removed from V and 2 bases from J, the gap between germline ends came to 17 bases. Germline V CDR1 and CDR2: SGHRS, YFSETQ. The length of the CDR3 is 16 residues. In DNA form, the CDR3 reads TGCGCCAGCAGCTGGGCGAACGGGCAGGGTCAAGAGACCCAGTACTTC. Translating it yields CASSWANGQGQETQYF.

This clone came up a few times. This chain connects TRBV10-3 to TRBJ2-2, with TRBD2 matching 8 bases. V lost 2 bases, J lost 4 bases, and 3 bases stayed unmatched. This CDR3 is built from 15 residues. Germline CDR1 is ENHRY and CDR2 is SYGVKD. CDR3: CAISEGLAFTGELFF. The CDR3 DNA reads TGTGCCATCAGTGAGGGACTAGCTTTCACCGGGGAGCTGTTTTTT.

J is TRBJ1-2 and V is TRBV20-1, with 8 nucleotides matching TRBD1. V lost 5 bases, J lost 3 bases, and 8 bases stayed unmatched. The CDR3 runs to 14 residues. Germline assignment: CDR1 DFQATT and CDR2 SNEGSKA (reference sequence). CDR3 region: CSARGQGSYYGYTF. The CDR3 region has the DNA TGCAGTGCTCGTGGACAGGGATCCTACTATGGCTACACCTTC.

This clone has just a few counts. CDR3 DNA sequence: TGTGCCAGCATCGCGGGGGCTAGCGGATACAATACGCAGTATTTT. Encoded protein: CASIAGASGYNTQYF. The chain carries TRBV7-9 and TRBJ2-3, with D perhaps matching TRBD2 (7 bases). The CDR3 is 15 residues long. Trimming took 7 bases from V and 7 from J, leaving 21 bases between them. Germline V lookup: CDR1 SEHNR, CDR2 FQNEAQ (reference sequence).

The rearrangement uses TRBV11-3 and TRBJ2-2, with 9 nucleotides matching TRBD1. CDR1 is SGHNT and CDR2 is YENEEA in the germline V gene. This CDR3 is built from 15 residues. Germline trimming cut 6 bases from V and 2 bases from J; bases unmatched to any gene: 4. The DNA for the CDR3 is TGTGCCAGCAGGCCGGGACAGGGTAACACCGGGGAGCTGTTTTTT. It encodes CASRPGQGNTGELFF.

The V call is TRBV9, the J call TRBJ1-3; D remains ambiguous. Trimming removed 1 base at V and 0 bases at J, with 5 bases between. CDR3 length: 14 amino acids. Germline-derived CDR1 and CDR2 are SGDLS and YYNGEE. As DNA, the CDR3 is TGTGCCAGCAGCGTACAGTCCTCTGGAAACACCATATATTTT. This gives the protein CASSVQSSGNTIYF.

The chain is built from TRBV5-1 and TRBJ2-1, with a possible D match to TRBD2 (6 bases). Trimming took off 7 bases at V and 1 base at J, with 15 bases between the two ends. The CDR3 has 15 amino acids. The germline gives CDR1 SGHRS, CDR2 YFSETQ. The CDR3 sequence: CASSVEGSSYNEQFF. The CDR3 DNA reads as TGCGCCAGCTCGGTGGAGGGGTCGTCCTACAATGAGCAGTTCTTC.

This chain uses TRBV10-2 with TRBJ2-1; the match to TRBD2 covers 8 bases. J was trimmed by 8 bases and V by 3 bases; bases with no gene match: 3. Per the germline V gene, CDR1 is WSHSY and CDR2 is SAAADI. This CDR3 contains 13 residues. The CDR3 is CASSEVTSDEQFF. CDR3 bases: TGCGCCAGCAGTGAAGTGACTAGCGATGAGCAGTTCTTC.

This clone was counted between two and nine times. The chain couples TRBV10-3 to TRBJ1-4; D unclear. The CDR3 runs 12 residues. Germline V gene sequence: CDR1 ENHRY, CDR2 SYGVKD. Trimming took 0 bases from V and 7 from J, leaving 3 bases between them. This chain's CDR3 is CAISESSEKLFF. CDR3 bases: TGTGCCATCAGTGAGTCGAGTGAAAAACTGTTTTTT.

This clone was recorded once. V usage is TRBV29-1 and J usage is TRBJ1-1; TRBD1 matches 9 bases. The germline gives CDR1 SQVTM, CDR2 ANQGSEA. V gave up 6 bases and J gave up 5 bases; unmatched junction bases: 7. This CDR3 comprises 13 residues. The CDR3 loop reads CSVDRGRGTEAFF. The CDR3 nucleotides are TGCAGCGTGGACAGGGGTAGGGGGACTGAAGCTTTCTTT. The full variable domain, with the rest looked up from reference TRBV29-1 and TRBJ1-1, is SAVISQKPSRDICQRGTSLTIQCQVDSQVTMMFWYRQQPGQSLTLIATANQGSEATYESGFVIDKFPISRPNLTFSTLTVSNMSPEDSSIYLCSVDRGRGTEAFFGQGTRLTVV.

This chain joins TRBV3-1 (or the pseudogene TRBV3-2) and TRBJ2-3, with D hard to call. Trimming left V 4 bases short and J 1 base short, with 9 bases between. The CDR3 has 14 residues. Germline assignment: CDR1 LGHDT and CDR2 YNNKEL (reference sequence). In DNA, the CDR3 is TGTGCCAGCAGCCTTTTCCGGGGCACAGATACGCAGTATTTT. Translation: CASSLFRGTDTQYF.

The chain combines TRBV10-3 with TRBJ1-2, with D possibly matching TRBD1 (5 bases). CDR3 length equals 15 residues. V lost 1 base to trimming and J lost 5 bases, with 14 bases between them. Germline V gene lookup returns CDR1 ENHRY and CDR2 SYGVKD. The CDR3 reads CAISEYEGPGYGYTF. CDR3 sequence (DNA): TGTGCCATCAGTGAGTACGAGGGGCCGGGGTATGGCTACACCTTC.

The rearrangement uses TRBV11-2 and TRBJ2-7; D is uncertain. The CDR3 is 12 amino acids. The germline V gene has CDR1 SGHAT and CDR2 FQNNGV. With 4 bases removed from V and 2 bases from J, the gap between germline ends came to 6 bases. CDR3 residues: CASSWLTYEQYF. In DNA, the CDR3 is TGTGCCAGCAGCTGGCTGACCTACGAGCAGTACTTC.

Turning to this clone: A junction end diverges from the germline sequence, so it may reflect a read error. The V and J genes are TRBV5-5 and TRBJ1-1; D gene ambiguous. The CDR3 consists of 13 residues. CDR1 is SGHKS, CDR2 YYEKEE, per germline (reference sequence). The CDR3 region is CASGALASIAGTF. CDR3 bases: TGTGCCAGCGGAGCACTTGCTAGTATAGCGGGCACGTTT.